These 8 T cell receptor beta chains were sequenced from one sample in a study of PD-L1 blockade in urothelial cancer. Sequencing used immunoSEQ multiplex PCR; TCRdb keeps in-frame clones, though not all of them. The repertoire holds approximately 47,000 clones, with approximately 78% as singletons. Time point defined: pretreatment peripheral blood. This specimen was PBMCs, taken around atezolizumab (anti-PD-L1) treatment. The source of these receptors is a man in his fifties with urothelial cancer.

The chain couples TRBV6-6 to TRBJ1-2; TRBD1 matches 7 bases. This CDR3 comprises 15 residues. The germline V gene encodes CDR1 MNHNY and CDR2 SVGAGI (reference sequence). J lost 8 bases, V lost 5 bases, and 14 bases had no gene match. CDR3 nucleotides: TGTGCCAGCAGTGCCCGACAGGGAATCGGGGAGGGCTACACCTTC. Residues: CASSARQGIGEGYTF.

This clone is a singleton in its sample. The rearrangement links TRBV19 to TRBJ2-3, with D perhaps matching TRBD2 (6 bases). Germline assignment: CDR1 LNHDA and CDR2 SQIVND (reference sequence). The V end lost 6 bases, the J end lost 4 bases, and 17 bases lay between the germline ends. The CDR3 has 15 residues. The CDR3 DNA sequence: TGTGCCAGTAGCCTACTCGGACTATCCGCAGATACGCAGTATTTT. Translating gives CASSLLGLSADTQYF.

The gene calls are TRBV27 and TRBJ2-7; 11 nucleotides align to TRBD2. V shed 6 bases and J 3 bases; nucleotides not matched to a gene: 1. The CDR3 loop spans 13 amino acids. CDR1 MNHEY and CDR2 SMNVEV come from the germline V gene (reference sequence). CDR3 residues: CASRTSGSYEQYF. The CDR3 DNA is TGTGCCAGCAGAACTAGCGGGAGCTACGAGCAGTACTTC.

A few counts support this clone. This chain joins TRBV10-3 and TRBJ1-5, with D possibly being TRBD1 (6 bases). The CDR3 runs 15 residues. V was clipped by 6 bases and J by 0 bases, with 12 bases between them. The germline V gene has CDR1 ENHRY and CDR2 SYGVKD. CDR3 DNA: TGTGCCATCAGGGGAGACAGGTCTAGCAATCAGCCCCAGCATTTT. Translation gives CAIRGDRSSNQPQHF.

The chain uses TRBV4-1 and TRBJ1-1; D ambiguous. V shed 4 bases and J shed 7 bases, with 19 bases lying between them. The germline V gene has CDR1 MGHRA and CDR2 YSYEKL. This CDR3 region has 15 residues. CDR3 DNA: TGCGCCAGCAGCCCCGGGTATACGGTAAGAGGTGAAGCTTTCTTT. Protein: CASSPGYTVRGEAFF.

The chain carries TRBV4-1 and TRBJ2-3; 12 nucleotides line up with TRBD2. There are 18 residues in the CDR3. J lost 1 base, V lost 5 bases, and 10 bases had no gene match. CDR1 is MGHRA and CDR2 is YSYEKL in the germline V gene. The CDR3 reads CASSSHSLAGGRTDTQYF. The CDR3 region has the DNA TGCGCCAGCAGCTCACACTCACTAGCGGGGGGCCGCACAGATACGCAGTATTTT.

V and J are TRBV2 and TRBJ2-1; the D gene is possibly TRBD2 (5 bases). This CDR3 spans 15 amino acids. Germline CDR1 reads SNHLY; CDR2 reads FYNNEI. V was cut by 4 bases and J by 3 bases, with 13 bases left in between. For the CDR3, the DNA is TGTGCCAGCAGTGGTGACGCGGGCCTCTACAATGAGCAGTTCTTC. It yields the protein CASSGDAGLYNEQFF.

The chain combines TRBV14 with TRBJ1-1; D uncertain. Germline V gene lookup returns CDR1 SGHDN and CDR2 FVKESK. This CDR3 is built from 13 residues. Trimming left V 1 base short and J 3 bases short, with 6 bases between. The CDR3 bases are TGTGCCAGCAGCCAAGTTCGAGACACTGAAGCTTTCTTT. Translating gives CASSQVRDTEAFF.